Following are 18 T cell receptor beta chains from one sample sequenced in a study of blood T cells in healthy people across ages. With a J-beta primer mix and a sample-barcoded 5' primer, a second PCR ran about 6 to 11 cycles. TCRdb passed the 5' RACE reads through MiXCR, listing each CDR3 protein once. The sample has 1.5 million to 2 million distinct CDR3 sequences, 28% seen once. Sequencing was performed on blood. These receptors originate from a woman in her 30s in good health.

A remark on this clonotype: At one of its ends the junction is not consistent with the germline gene, which may arise from a read error. The chain couples TRBV6-5 to TRBJ1-6; D is possibly TRBD1 (6 bases). The germline V gene encodes CDR1 MNHEY and CDR2 SVGAGI. The CDR3 is 14 residues long. CDR3 loop: CASSYLQGNTPPHF. The CDR3 DNA is TGTGCCAGCAGTTACCTACAGGGAAACACACCCCCCCACTTT.

This clonotype was detected only a few times. The chain joins TRBV20-1 to TRBJ1-1; tentative D call: TRBD1 (6 bases). CDR3 length: 13 amino acids. V was trimmed by 8 bases and J by 1 base, leaving 14 bases between them. Germline CDR1 is DFQATT and CDR2 is SNEGSKA (reference sequence). CDR3 bases: TGCAGTTTAGCCGGGACACCGAACACTGAAGCTTTCTTT. This gives the protein CSLAGTPNTEAFF.

At least ten counts were recorded for this clonotype. The chain carries TRBV20-1 and TRBJ2-7; TRBD1 agrees at 10 bases. Per the germline V gene, CDR1 is DFQATT and CDR2 is SNEGSKA (reference sequence). The CDR3 covers 12 residues. The V and J ends lost 5 bases and 7 bases, in that order; junction bases with no gene match: 5. CDR3 nucleotides: TGCAGTGCTGGGACAGGGGCTAGGGAGCAGTACTTC. Residues: CSAGTGAREQYF.

This clonotype was recorded many times. The rearrangement uses TRBV5-1 and TRBJ1-2; D ambiguous. Germline V gives CDR1 SGHRS, CDR2 YFSETQ. The ends were cut back, 2 bases at V and 4 bases at J, with 12 bases in the middle. This CDR3 spans 14 amino acids. The CDR3 here is CASSFEAGSYGYTF. DNA of the CDR3: TGCGCCAGCAGCTTCGAAGCCGGTTCCTATGGCTACACCTTC.

The CDR3 sequence: CASSAPAASGAYEQYF. The CDR3 region has the DNA TGTGCCAGCAGCGCCCCAGCCGCTAGCGGAGCCTACGAGCAGTACTTC. The V gene is TRBV9, the J gene TRBJ2-7; 7 nucleotides agree with TRBD2. Germline assignment: CDR1 SGDLS and CDR2 YYNGEE. Trimming cost V 3 bases and J 2 bases; bases outside gene matches: 11. The CDR3 loop spans 16 amino acids.

V is TRBV6-1 and J is TRBJ2-7, with 7 positions matching TRBD1. Germline values: CDR1 MNHNS, CDR2 SASEGT. The ends lost 0 bases at V and 2 bases at J; junction bases unmatched: 4. The CDR3 totals 15 residues. The CDR3 bases are TGTGCCAGCAGTGAAGCTGGGGACAGAACCTACGAGCAGTACTTC. Protein: CASSEAGDRTYEQYF.

The chain links TRBV6-5 to TRBJ2-2; D uncertain. Germline assignment: CDR1 MNHEY and CDR2 SVGAGI. This CDR3 has 13 amino acids. V was clipped by 6 bases and J by 2 bases, with 7 bases between them. The chain's CDR3 is CASRQYNTGELFF. DNA for the CDR3: TGTGCCAGCAGACAGTACAACACCGGGGAGCTGTTTTTT.

The rearrangement joins TRBV4-3 to TRBJ2-1, with 10 positions matching TRBD2. The CDR3 is made up of 17 amino acids. CDR1 is LGHNA, CDR2 YSLEER, per germline. V shed 1 base, J shed 5 bases, and the junction held 8 bases outside the gene matches. CDR3 in DNA: TGCGCCAGCAGCCAAGGTGATAGCGGGAGGATAAACAATGAGCAGTTCTTC. Translating gives CASSQGDSGRINNEQFF.

V gene TRBV14 combines with J gene TRBJ1-1; possibly TRBD1 for D (6 bases). Germline CDR1 reads SGHDN; CDR2 reads FVKESK. V lost 1 base, J lost 4 bases, and 10 bases lay in between. This CDR3 comprises 14 residues. This CDR3 reads CASSQARGGTEAFF. As DNA, the CDR3 is TGTGCCAGCAGCCAAGCCAGGGGAGGCACTGAAGCTTTCTTT.

This clonotype was found a few times. The junction and the germline gene differ at one end; a read error may be behind it. The chain uses TRBV9 and TRBJ1-6, with 8 bases lining up with TRBD1. CDR3 length: 16 residues. Germline V gives CDR1 SGDLS, CDR2 YYNGEE. The DNA for the CDR3 is TGTACCAGCAGCACACCTCCGGGACAGGAGGGTTCACCCCTCCACTTT. It translates to CTSSTPPGQEGSPLHF.

The chain couples TRBV2 to TRBJ2-1; 7 nucleotides line up with TRBD2. There are 15 residues in the CDR3. Unmatched junction bases numbered 8, after V lost 4 bases and J lost 5 bases. The germline gives CDR1 SNHLY, CDR2 FYNNEI. CDR3 in DNA: TGTGCCAGCAGTGTTTGGACTAGTGGCAACAATGAGCAGTTCTTC. Its protein is CASSVWTSGNNEQFF.

The gene calls are TRBV12-3 or TRBV12-4 and TRBJ1-2; 12 bases agree with TRBD1. The J segment lost 7 bases and the V segment lost 3 bases, leaving 12 bases of the junction unmatched. CDR3 size: 17 residues. CDR3 amino acids: CASSLLGTGGARSGYTF. In nucleotides, the CDR3 is TGTGCCAGCAGTTTGCTTGGGACAGGGGGCGCGAGGAGTGGCTACACCTTC.

On this clonotype itself: This could be a read error, since a much larger clone is one nucleotide away. The V call is TRBV7-8, the J call TRBJ1-2; 7 bases agree with TRBD1. Germline-derived CDR1 and CDR2 are SGHVS and FQNEAQ. This CDR3 region has 13 residues. CDR3 loop: CASSRGYHYGFTF. CDR3 nucleotides: TGTGCCAGTTCCAGGGGGTATCACTATGGCTTCACCTTC.

This clonotype was seen a handful of times. CDR3 bases: TGTGCCAGCTCACAGGCCGGGAGGGTCTACGAGCAGTACTTC. This encodes CASSQAGRVYEQYF. The chain joins TRBV18 to TRBJ2-7; TRBD2 matches at 8 bases. CDR1 is KGHSH and CDR2 is LQKENI in the germline V gene. The junction had 5 bases not matched to a gene; V was cut back by 4 bases and J by 3 bases. There are 14 residues in the CDR3.

The genes are TRBV5-1 and TRBJ1-4, with TRBD1 as a possible D gene (6 bases). The CDR3 contains 15 residues. Looked up from germline, CDR1 is SGHRS and CDR2 is YFSETQ. Trimming left V 0 bases short and J 5 bases short, with 11 bases between. The CDR3 sequence is CASSLDGQRNEKLFF. The CDR3, as DNA: TGCGCCAGCAGCTTGGATGGACAGCGAAATGAAAAACTGTTTTTT.

J is TRBJ2-2 and V is TRBV5-1; no firm D call. This CDR3 is 17 amino acids long. Trimming took off 2 bases at V and 3 bases at J, with 17 bases between the two ends. Germline lookup yields CDR1 SGHRS and CDR2 YFSETQ. The CDR3 sequence is CASSFTLSAVDTGELFF. CDR3 nucleotides: TGCGCCAGCAGCTTTACCCTCAGTGCGGTAGACACCGGGGAGCTGTTTTTT.

The rearrangement links TRBV20-1 to TRBJ1-2; D gene uncertain. V dropped 1 base and J dropped 0 bases, with 9 bases sitting between them. CDR3 size: 14 residues. Germline V gives CDR1 DFQATT, CDR2 SNEGSKA (reference sequence). The CDR3 nucleotides are TGCAGTGCTAGAGGCAGCCATCCTAACTATGGCTACACCTTC. It codes for CSARGSHPNYGYTF.

This clonotype has more than one count but fewer than ten. The chain links TRBV6-5 to TRBJ2-3; tentative D call: TRBD1 (6 bases). Between the trimmed V and J ends, which lost 6 bases and 5 bases, there was a span of 9 bases. The CDR3 consists of 12 residues. The V gene's germline CDR1 is MNHEY and CDR2 SVGAGI. CDR3: CASRTGKDTQYF. As DNA, the CDR3 is TGTGCCAGCAGAACAGGGAAAGATACGCAGTATTTT.